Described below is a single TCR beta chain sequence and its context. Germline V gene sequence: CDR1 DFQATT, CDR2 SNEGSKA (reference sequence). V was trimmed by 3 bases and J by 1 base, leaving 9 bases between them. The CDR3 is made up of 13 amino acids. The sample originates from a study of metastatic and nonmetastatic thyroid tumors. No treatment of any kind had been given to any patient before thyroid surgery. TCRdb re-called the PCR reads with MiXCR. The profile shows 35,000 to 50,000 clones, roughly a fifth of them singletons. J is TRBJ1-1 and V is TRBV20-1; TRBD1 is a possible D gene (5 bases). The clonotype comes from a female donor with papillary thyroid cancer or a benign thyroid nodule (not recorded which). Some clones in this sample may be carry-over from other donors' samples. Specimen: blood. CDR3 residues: CSARRQGNTEAFF. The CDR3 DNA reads TGCAGTGCTAGGAGGCAGGGGAACACTGAAGCTTTCTTT.